This entry is about one T cell receptor beta chain. The antigen is not known. This record comes from a study of cytomegalovirus exposure and HLA in healthy donors. Study results and limitations: It was found in a later analysis that first-cohort TCR clusters tended to co-occur in the 120 validation repertoires.

The V end lost 6 bases, the J end lost 7 bases, and 13 bases lay between the germline ends. This CDR3 contains 12 residues. Per the germline V gene, CDR1 is SNHLY and CDR2 is FYNNEI. Profiling relied on immunoSEQ multiplex PCR, and the TCRdb table lists in-frame clones only, not all of them. This sample carries 200,000 or so clones, more than 80% of them seen once, and the ten largest clones take approximately 7%. The sequence came from a man in his late teens or twenties in good health and CMV-seropositive. Sequenced input: PBMCs. V gene TRBV2 combines with J gene TRBJ2-7, with D possibly being TRBD1 (6 bases). The CDR3 DNA follows: TGTGCCAGCAGACAGGGTCGGGTAGAGCAGTACTTC. Its protein is CASRQGRVEQYF.